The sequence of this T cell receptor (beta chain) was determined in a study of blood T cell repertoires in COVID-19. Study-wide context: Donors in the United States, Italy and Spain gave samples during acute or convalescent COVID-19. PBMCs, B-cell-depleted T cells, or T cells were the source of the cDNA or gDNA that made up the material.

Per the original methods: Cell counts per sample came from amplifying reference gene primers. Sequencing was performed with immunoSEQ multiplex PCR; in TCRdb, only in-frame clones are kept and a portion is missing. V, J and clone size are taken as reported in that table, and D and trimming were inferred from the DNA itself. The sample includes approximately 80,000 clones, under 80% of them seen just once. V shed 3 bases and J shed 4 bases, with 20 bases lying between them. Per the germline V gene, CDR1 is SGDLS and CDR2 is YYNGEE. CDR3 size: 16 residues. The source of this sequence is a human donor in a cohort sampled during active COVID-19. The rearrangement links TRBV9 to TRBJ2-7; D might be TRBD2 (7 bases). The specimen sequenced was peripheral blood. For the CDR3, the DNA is TGTGCCAGCAGCGAGGGGTCGGGGGGCTCTCCTTACGAGCAGTACTTC. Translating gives CASSEGSGGSPYEQYF.